This entry lists 19 T cell receptor beta chains sequenced from one sample in a study of CD8+ T cells in alopecia areata. The sequencing template was cDNA reverse transcribed from extracted RNA. The protocol was immunoSEQ multiplex PCR, while the TCRdb copy is restricted to in-frame clones and leaves out a portion. The table shows around 290,000 clones, with 55% to 70% occurring only once. Treatment reported: oral pan-JAK inhibitor, 5-10 mg twice daily. This specimen consisted of CD4+ T cells sorted from blood, obtained at week 24, from a patient treated with tofacitinib. All receptors come from a human donor with alopecia areata.

V usage is TRBV27 and J usage is TRBJ1-5; D not resolved. This CDR3 has 13 amino acids. V gave up 6 bases and J gave up 0 bases, with 6 bases separating them. CDR1 is MNHEY, CDR2 SMNVEV, per germline (reference sequence). CDR3 coding DNA: TGTGCCAGCAGGGAATATAGCAATCAGCCCCAGCATTTT. This sequence encodes CASREYSNQPQHF.

This clone has just a few counts. The chain has TRBV10-3 and TRBJ1-5; 9 nucleotides match TRBD1. The CDR3 is 13 amino acids. The germline CDR1 and CDR2 sequences are ENHRY and SYGVKD. V gave up 7 bases and J gave up 6 bases; unmatched junction bases: 4. The DNA for the CDR3 is TGTGCCATCACGTCGGGACAGGGTCAGCCCCAGCATTTT. It is translated as CAITSGQGQPQHF.

There are a few counts of this clone. This chain joins TRBV5-4 and TRBJ2-5, with no clear D. The CDR3 has 11 amino acids. V was shortened by 2 bases and J by 5 bases, with 4 bases between the two germline ends. The germline V gene encodes CDR1 SGHNT and CDR2 YYREEE (reference sequence). The CDR3 DNA sequence: TGTGCCAGCAGCTTTCTGGAGACCCAGTACTTC. It yields the protein CASSFLETQYF.

The J gene is TRBJ1-5, the V gene TRBV4-1; D is uncertain. V gave up 1 base and J gave up 5 bases, with 12 bases separating them. Germline CDR1 MGHRA, CDR2 YSYEKL. The CDR3 loop spans 15 amino acids. CDR3 in amino acids: CASSQGEGPHQPQHF. The CDR3 DNA is TGCGCCAGCAGCCAAGGCGAAGGGCCTCATCAGCCCCAGCATTTT.

This clone was observed a handful of times. The chain links TRBV7-6 to TRBJ2-7, with D possibly matching TRBD2 (5 bases). V lost 5 bases, J lost 4 bases, and 12 bases lay in between. The CDR3 loop spans 13 amino acids. Germline assignment: CDR1 SGHVS and CDR2 FNYEAQ. The CDR3 region is CASSPNRGYEQYF. CDR3 DNA: TGTGCCAGCAGCCCGAACCGGGGTTACGAGCAGTACTTC.

Note on this clone: Compared with germline, one end of the junction differs, possibly owing to a read error. The CDR3 loop is CASSQEEGDTQYF. The CDR3 DNA reads as TGTGCCAGCAGCCAAGAGGAGGGGGATACGCAGTATTTT. V and J are TRBV4-1 and TRBJ2-3; D might be TRBD2 (6 bases). The germline gives CDR1 MGHRA, CDR2 YSYEKL. CDR3 length: 13 amino acids.

V and J are TRBV5-6 and TRBJ1-1; 7 bases agree with TRBD1. Trimming took 4 bases from V and 5 from J; bases not matched to a gene: 8. The CDR3 runs 14 residues. The germline V gene encodes CDR1 SGHDT and CDR2 YYEEEE. In DNA form, the CDR3 reads TGTGCCAGCAGCAACCCGACAGGGAGGACTGAAGCTTTCTTT. Translating gives CASSNPTGRTEAFF.

The chain recombines TRBV30 with TRBJ1-2; weak D call: TRBD1 (6 bases). Trimming pared 2 bases from V and 7 bases from J, leaving 14 bases between. Germline assignment: CDR1 GTSNPN and CDR2 SVGIG (reference sequence). CDR3 length: 13 residues. The CDR3 bases are TGTGCCTGGAGTCCGTCAGGGGTCGGTGGCTACACCTTC. Its translation is CAWSPSGVGGYTF.

The rearrangement uses TRBV15 and TRBJ2-5; maybe TRBD2 (5 bases). The CDR3 loop spans 15 amino acids. Trimming cost V 0 bases and J 2 bases, with 10 bases left between them. Germline CDR1 reads LNHNV; CDR2 reads YYDKDF (reference sequence). The CDR3 bases are TGTGCCACCAGCAGAGATCCGAGGAGGCAAGAGACCCAGTACTTC. Amino acid sequence: CATSRDPRRQETQYF.

This chain joins TRBV6-5 and TRBJ2-3; D may be TRBD2 (6 bases). Per the germline V gene, CDR1 is MNHEY and CDR2 is SVGAGI. The CDR3 extends over 14 amino acids. Trimming pared 7 bases from V and 4 bases from J, leaving 15 bases between. The CDR3 DNA reads TGTGCCAGCATCCCCGCCTTAGCGGCAGATACGCAGTATTTT. Protein: CASIPALAADTQYF.

The chain couples TRBV30 to TRBJ1-3; D not certain. V was clipped by 4 bases and J by 0 bases, with 7 bases between them. Germline V CDR1 and CDR2: GTSNPN, SVGIG (reference sequence). The CDR3 spans 13 residues. In DNA form, the CDR3 reads TGTGCCTGGATAAGGGCCTCTGGAAACACCATATATTTT. Translated, it gives CAWIRASGNTIYF.

V and J are TRBV7-2 and TRBJ2-3; D may correspond to TRBD1 or TRBD2 (5 bases each). From germline, CDR1 is SGHTA and CDR2 FQGNSA. This CDR3 comprises 16 residues. Trimming took off 2 bases at V and 1 base at J, with 13 bases between the two ends. CDR3 coding DNA: TGTGCCAGCAGCTTACTGCGGCAGGGACGCACAGATACGCAGTATTTT. Amino acids: CASSLLRQGRTDTQYF.

The rearrangement links TRBV7-9 to TRBJ1-2, with no clear D. The CDR3 extends over 12 amino acids. The germline V and J ends were trimmed by 2 bases and 6 bases, with 7 bases remaining between them. Per germline, CDR1 SEHNR and CDR2 FQNEAQ (reference sequence). CDR3 in amino acids: CASSLNGNGYTF. The DNA of the CDR3 is TGTGCCAGCAGCTTAAACGGGAATGGCTACACCTTC.

The chain carries TRBV7-2 and TRBJ1-3; 9 positions match TRBD1. V gave up 5 bases and J gave up 4 bases; unmatched junction bases: 9. The CDR3 totals 16 residues. From germline, CDR1 is SGHTA and CDR2 FQGNSA. The CDR3 sequence: CASSPTGTGIGNTIYF. The DNA for the CDR3 is TGTGCCAGCAGCCCCACCGGGACAGGGATCGGAAACACCATATATTTT. The full variable domain, with the rest looked up from reference TRBV7-2 and TRBJ1-3, is GAGVSQSPSNKVTEKGKDVELRCDPISGHTALYWYRQSLGQGLEFLIYFQGNSAPDKSGLPSDRFSAERTGGSVSTLTIQRTQQEDSAVYLCASSPTGTGIGNTIYFGEGSWLTVV.

This sequence joins TRBV19 and TRBJ2-3; 9 nucleotides agree with TRBD1. V dropped 10 bases and J dropped 6; count of bases not matched to a gene: 11. The CDR3 sequence is 14 residues long. CDR1 is LNHDA and CDR2 is SQIVND in the germline V gene (reference sequence). The CDR3 loop is CATSWGQGRDTQYF. CDR3 DNA: TGTGCCACCAGTTGGGGACAGGGAAGGGATACGCAGTATTTT.

The table lists this clone with a few counts. The V and J genes are TRBV7-9 and TRBJ1-1; D is unresolved. The CDR3 loop spans 13 amino acids. Germline values: CDR1 SEHNR, CDR2 FQNEAQ (reference sequence). V was shortened by 3 bases and J by 1 base, with 6 bases between the two germline ends. The CDR3 sequence is CASSFNENTEAFF. The CDR3 nucleotides are TGTGCCAGCAGCTTTAACGAGAACACTGAAGCTTTCTTT.

V gene TRBV18 combines with J gene TRBJ1-5; no definite D call. The CDR3 consists of 13 residues. The V and J ends lost 2 bases and 0 bases respectively, with 2 bases between them. Germline lookup yields CDR1 KGHSH and CDR2 LQKENI. The CDR3 reads CASSPYSNQPQHF. The CDR3 DNA reads as TGTGCCAGCTCACCATATAGCAATCAGCCCCAGCATTTT.

The chain carries TRBV2 and TRBJ2-5; no clear D gene. Germline CDR1 reads SNHLY; CDR2 reads FYNNEI. The CDR3 totals 13 residues. Trimming left V 8 bases short and J 5 bases short, with 15 bases between. The CDR3 is CASSGPVRETQYF. CDR3 DNA sequence: TGTGCCAGCTCTGGACCCGTTCGGGAGACCCAGTACTTC.

This sequence joins TRBV30 and TRBJ2-1, with 7 positions matching TRBD1. The CDR3 runs to 15 residues. V was pared by 3 bases and J by 2 bases, with 7 bases of the junction left unmatched. The germline gives CDR1 GTSNPN, CDR2 SVGIG (reference sequence). CDR3 in DNA: TGTGCCTGGAGCGACGACAGGGCGGCCTACAATGAGCAGTTCTTC. This gives the protein CAWSDDRAAYNEQFF.